This record looks at one T cell receptor (beta chain) sequence and its context. Its antigen is unidentified. TCRdb's table, derived via immunoSEQ multiplex PCR, lists solely in-frame clones and lacks some. This sample carries tens of thousands of clones, 90% of them seen once, and the ten largest clones take about 40%. Trimming at V came to 10 bases and at J to 8 bases, leaving 14 bases not matched to a gene. Per germline, CDR1 MNHEY and CDR2 SVGAGI. This CDR3 is 15 amino acids long. The data were obtained in a study of T cell responses to AZD1222 COVID-19 vaccine. Whole-study results and caveats: Clonal diversity was possibly underestimated, and the donors were mostly white British, with more females. Elevations in Spike-specific TCR breadth and depth followed administration of two AZD1222 doses.

This chain joins TRBV6-5 and TRBJ2-7; 13 bases line up with TRBD2. The TCR originated in an adult who received the AZD1222 COVID-19 vaccine. This material consisted of peripheral blood, taken 28 days after the second AZD1222 dose. In nucleotides, the CDR3 is TGTGCCATTCCTGGGACTAGCGGGGACTCAGTTAAGCAGTACTTC. It is translated as CAIPGTSGDSVKQYF.